A single sample gave rise to the 6 T cell receptor beta chains below, sequenced in a study of blood T cell repertoires in COVID-19. Here immunoSEQ multiplex PCR was the method, and the copy in TCRdb shows in-frame clones only, minus some. The data show around 84,000 clones, around 84% seen once. Material for sequencing was peripheral blood. These receptors all come from a man older than 75 with active or convalescent COVID-19.

J is TRBJ2-3 and V is TRBV5-1; D is perhaps TRBD1 (6 bases). The CDR3 runs to 16 residues. Trimming shortened V by 0 bases and J by 4 bases, and 15 bases separated the two germline ends. Per germline, CDR1 SGHRS and CDR2 YFSETQ. CDR3 protein: CASSLGPKQGPDTQYF. As DNA, the CDR3 is TGCGCCAGCAGCTTGGGCCCGAAACAGGGTCCAGATACGCAGTATTTT.

This chain connects TRBV6-5 to TRBJ1-2; 9 nucleotides line up with TRBD1. The ends lost 5 bases at V and 8 bases at J; junction bases unmatched: 9. This CDR3 has 14 residues. The germline CDR1 and CDR2 sequences are MNHEY and SVGAGI. CDR3 nucleotides: TGTGCCAGCAGTCCAAAGGGACAGGGCTACGGCTACACCTTC. It codes for CASSPKGQGYGYTF.

The V gene is TRBV7-9, the J gene TRBJ1-2; D is perhaps TRBD1 (5 bases). There are 13 residues in the CDR3. Germline V gene lookup returns CDR1 SEHNR and CDR2 FQNEAQ (reference sequence). V dropped 5 bases and J dropped 2 bases, with 9 bases sitting between them. The CDR3 here is CASSPEGNYGYTF. Written as DNA, the CDR3 is TGTGCCAGCAGCCCGGAGGGGAACTATGGCTACACCTTC.

The V and J genes are TRBV5-1 and TRBJ1-1; D is unclear. The CDR3 is 13 amino acids. Trimming left V 4 bases short and J 1 base short, with 8 bases between. CDR1 and CDR2 from the germline V gene are SGHRS and YFSETQ. CDR3 in DNA: TGCGCCAGCAGCCCAACATCGAACACTGAAGCTTTCTTT. It yields the protein CASSPTSNTEAFF.

CDR3 in DNA: TGTGCCAGCAGCAAAGTCACTGCGGCGGGCACTGAAGCTTTCTTT. Amino acids: CASSKVTAAGTEAFF. This sequence joins TRBV21-1 and TRBJ1-1. TRBV21-1 is a pseudogene locus. CDR3 length: 15 amino acids.

The chain links TRBV11-2 to TRBJ2-5, with 9 bases lining up with TRBD1. CDR1 is SGHAT, CDR2 FQNNGV, per germline. After removal of 5 bases from V and 5 bases from J, the junction contained 15 bases not matched to a gene. There are 17 residues in the CDR3. The CDR3 region is CASSPRDRVVTGETQYF. The CDR3 nucleotides read TGTGCCAGCAGCCCCCGGGACAGGGTAGTAACTGGTGAGACCCAGTACTTC.